A selection of T cell receptor beta chains follows, all from one sample in a study of T-cell reconstitution after alpha-beta-depleted transplantation in children. TCRdb used MiXCR to reprocess the PCR reads, holding one entry per CDR3 protein. Of about 360,000 distinct CDR3 sequences in the sample, roughly 14% are singletons; the top ten hold around 4.5%. The input for sequencing was PBMCs, taken from the stem cell graft. All receptors come from a human donor who donated a stem cell graft to a child with Fanconi anemia. The CDR3 runs from the conserved cysteine through the conserved F or W. Fields, in order: D gene, V gene, clone size, J gene, CDR3 length, CDR3 DNA, CDR3 protein. The D gene is left open where the match is weak. Size tells how often a clone was seen (once, few, many) or the class of an expanded clone, and some rows leave it out.

NA	TRBV10-3	many	TRBJ2-5	13	TGTGCCATCGGAGCCCAGGCAACAGAGACCCAGTACTTC	CAIGAQATETQYF
NA	TRBV28	few	TRBJ1-4	13	TGTGCCACCATGACAAACCCTAATGAAAAACTGTTTTTT	CATMTNPNEKLFF
TRBD2	TRBV5-1	NA	TRBJ2-2	16	TGCGCCAGCAGCTCCGGACTAGCGGGGAGCACCGGGGAGCTGTTTTTT	CASSSGLAGSTGELFF
NA	TRBV5-1	many	TRBJ2-2	13	TGCGCCAGCAGCTTTCAGGACACCGGGGAGCTGTTTTTT	CASSFQDTGELFF
NA	TRBV5-6	many	TRBJ2-1	13	TGTGCCAGCAGATTAATCTCCTACAATGAGCAGTTCTTC	CASRLISYNEQFF
NA	TRBV7-9	few	TRBJ1-4	15	TGTGCCAGCAGCCCGGGGGACCCTTGGGGTGAAAAACTGTTTTTT	CASSPGDPWGEKLFF
NA	TRBV12-3/TRBV12-4	NA	TRBJ1-1	15	NA	CASSTSRGANTEAFF
TRBD1	TRBV5-4	NA	TRBJ2-1	14	TGTGCCAGCAGCACCAGGGGGCTCGGCAATGAGCAGTTCTTC	CASSTRGLGNEQFF
NA	TRBV25-1	few	TRBJ2-7	14	TGTGCCAGCAGTCCCGGGTCTTTTATGGACGAGCAGTACTTC	CASSPGSFMDEQYF
TRBD1	TRBV28	NA	TRBJ1-1	14	TGTGCCAGCAGCTCAAACAGGGGACTCACTGAAGCTTTCTTT	CASSSNRGLTEAFF
TRBD2	TRBV9	NA	TRBJ2-1	15	TGTGCCAGCAGCCAACTAGCGGGGGGGCCGAGTGAGCAGTTCTTC	CASSQLAGGPSEQFF
TRBD1	TRBV7-3	many	TRBJ1-1	13	TGTGCCAGCAGCTTCCTTGGGACAGATAAAGCTTTCTTT	CASSFLGTDKAFF
NA	TRBV6-5	few	TRBJ1-1	15	TGTGCCAGCACCTTAGGGGCGGCGCCGAACACTGAAGCTTTCTTT	CASTLGAAPNTEAFF
TRBD1	TRBV7-9	NA	TRBJ1-5	14	TGTGCCAGCAGTATACAGGGGCGGAATCAGCCCCAGCATTTT	CASSIQGRNQPQHF
NA	TRBV2	NA	TRBJ1-1	13	TGTGCCAGCACTGTGGGAGGGAACACTGAAGCTTTCTTT	CASTVGGNTEAFF
NA	TRBV24-1	few	TRBJ2-3	13	TGTGCCACCAGTGATTCCCTAGCTTTGCCGCAGTATTTT	CATSDSLALPQYF
TRBD1	TRBV29-1	NA	TRBJ1-2	14	TGCAGCGTTGAGCAGACAGGGATCGGCTATGGCTACACCTTC	CSVEQTGIGYGYTF
NA	TRBV4-3	few	TRBJ1-2	15	TGCGCCAGCAGCCAAGTTCGGACAGACCAATATGGCTACACCTTC	CASSQVRTDQYGYTF
NA	TRBV4-1	NA	TRBJ2-1	14	TGCGCCAGCAGCCAAGGAGTTTTTGGAAATGAGCAGTTCTTC	CASSQGVFGNEQFF
NA	TRBV5-1	NA	TRBJ1-5	16	TGCGCCAGCAGCTTGGATGGGGGAGGTAGCAATCAGCCCCAGCATTTT	CASSLDGGGSNQPQHF
NA	TRBV5-1	NA	TRBJ2-2	16	TGCGCCAGCAGCTCACAGGGATTACCCGGCACCGGGGAGCTGTTTTTT	CASSSQGLPGTGELFF
NA	TRBV6-1	NA	TRBJ1-1	16	TGTGCCAGCAGCTCTTCATCGACAGGTCAGGTCACTGAAGCTTTCTTT	CASSSSSTGQVTEAFF
NA	TRBV27	few	TRBJ1-6	19	TGTGCCAGCAGTTCCGCTACAGTCGACAGGAGCTCCTATAATTCACCCCTCCACTTT	CASSSATVDRSSYNSPLHF
TRBD1	TRBV20-1	many	TRBJ2-7	15	TGCAGTGCTCTAAGTCCCGGGACAGGGTTCAACGAGCAGTACTTC	CSALSPGTGFNEQYF
NA	TRBV20-1	few	TRBJ1-3	17	TGCAGTGCTAGAGATCTAAATGGACAGAACTCTGGAAACACCATATATTTT	CSARDLNGQNSGNTIYF
NA	TRBV3-1	NA	TRBJ2-3	13	TGTGCCAGCAGCCAACAGGGCTATTCGGGTCAGTATTTT	CASSQQGYSGQYF